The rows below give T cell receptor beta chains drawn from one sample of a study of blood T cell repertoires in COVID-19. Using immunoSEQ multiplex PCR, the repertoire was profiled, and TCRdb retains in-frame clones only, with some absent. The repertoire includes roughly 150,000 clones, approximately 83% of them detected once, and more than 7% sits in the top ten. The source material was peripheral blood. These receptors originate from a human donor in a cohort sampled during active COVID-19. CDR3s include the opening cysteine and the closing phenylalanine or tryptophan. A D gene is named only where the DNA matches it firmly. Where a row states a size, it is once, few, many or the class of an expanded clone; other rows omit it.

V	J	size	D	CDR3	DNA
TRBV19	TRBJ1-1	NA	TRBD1	CASSFRTGQGLEAFF	TGTGCCAGTAGTTTCCGAACGGGACAGGGGCTTGAAGCTTTCTTT
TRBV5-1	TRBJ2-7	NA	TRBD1	CASSMDRDWYEQYF	TGCGCCAGCAGTATGGACAGGGATTGGTACGAGCAGTACTTC
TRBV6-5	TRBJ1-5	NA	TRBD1	CASSLGQGNQPQHF	TGTGCCAGCAGTTTAGGACAGGGTAATCAGCCCCAGCATTTT
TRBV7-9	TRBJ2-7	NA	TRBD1	CASSGRDRFSYEQYF	TGTGCCAGCAGCGGGCGGGACAGGTTCTCCTACGAGCAGTACTTC
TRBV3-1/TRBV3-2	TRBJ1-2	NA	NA	CASSLQGVDYGYTF	TGTGCCAGCAGCCTACAGGGAGTCGACTATGGCTACACCTTC
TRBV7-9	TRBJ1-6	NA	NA	CASSLEQYNSPLHF	TGTGCCAGCAGCTTAGAGCAATATAATTCACCCCTCCACTTT
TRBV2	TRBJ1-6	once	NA	CASSERTLASNSPLHF	TGTGCCAGCAGTGAAAGAACTCTTGCTTCTAATTCACCCCTCCACTTT
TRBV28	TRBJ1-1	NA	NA	CASIRGGMNTEAFF	TGTGCCAGCATACGAGGGGGAATGAACACTGAAGCTTTCTTT
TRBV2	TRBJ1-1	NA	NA	CASTAGHLGNTEAFF	TGTGCCAGCACCGCAGGACATCTCGGGAACACTGAAGCTTTCTTT
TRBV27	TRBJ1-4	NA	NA	CASSFLNEKLFF	TGTGCCAGCAGTTTTCTTAATGAAAAACTGTTTTTT
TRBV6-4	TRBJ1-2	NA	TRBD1	CASSDVAGGGYGYTF	TGTGCCAGCAGTGATGTTGCAGGGGGTGGCTATGGCTACACCTTC
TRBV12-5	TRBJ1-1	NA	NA	CASGLGTGRLTEAFF	TGTGCTAGTGGTTTGGGTACAGGACGGTTGACTGAAGCTTTCTTT
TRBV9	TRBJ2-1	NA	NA	CASSPQVSRNEQFF	TGTGCCAGCAGCCCCCAGGTATCGCGCAATGAGCAGTTCTTC
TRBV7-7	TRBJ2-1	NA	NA	CASQDGGTNEQFF	TGTGCTAGCCAGGATGGGGGCACGAATGAGCAGTTCTTC
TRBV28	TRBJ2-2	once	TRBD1	CASSFGQGRTGELFF	TGTGCCAGCAGTTTTGGACAGGGCCGGACCGGGGAGCTGTTTTTT
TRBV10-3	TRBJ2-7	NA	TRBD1	CAISYGQGRHEQYF	TGTGCCATCAGCTACGGACAGGGGCGGCACGAGCAGTACTTC
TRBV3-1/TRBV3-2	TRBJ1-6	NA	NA	CASSTTNLPLHF	TGTGCCAGCAGTACAACAAATCTACCCCTCCACTTT
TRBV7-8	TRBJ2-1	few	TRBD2	CASSHRGLAGGNEQFF	TGTGCCAGCTCCCATCGGGGACTAGCGGGGGGGAATGAGCAGTTCTTC
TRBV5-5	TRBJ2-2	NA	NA	CASSPWKEDTGELFF	TGTGCCAGCAGCCCGTGGAAAGAGGACACCGGGGAGCTGTTTTTT
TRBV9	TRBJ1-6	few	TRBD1	CASRGQSSYNSPLHF	TGTGCCAGCAGGGGACAGAGCTCCTATAATTCACCCCTCCACTTT
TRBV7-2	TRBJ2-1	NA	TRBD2	CASSLLAGVYNEQFF	TGTGCCAGCAGCCTACTAGCGGGGGTCTACAATGAGCAGTTCTTC
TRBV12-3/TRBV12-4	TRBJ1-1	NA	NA	CASSEGGTEAFF	TGTGCCAGCAGCGAGGGGGGGACTGAAGCTTTCTTT
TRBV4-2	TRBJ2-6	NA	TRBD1	CASSREPGTGFAGANVLTF	TGTGCCAGCAGCCGAGAACCCGGGACAGGGTTCGCCGGGGCCAACGTCCTGACTTTC
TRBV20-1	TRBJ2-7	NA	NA	CSARDQGEQYF	TGCAGTGCTAGAGATCAGGGCGAGCAGTACTTC
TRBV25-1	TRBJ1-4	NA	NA	CASSESAGATNEKLFF	TGTGCCAGCAGTGAATCGGCAGGTGCAACTAATGAAAAACTGTTTTTT
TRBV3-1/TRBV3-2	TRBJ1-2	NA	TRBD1	CASSPRQGGYGYTF	TGTGCCAGCAGCCCCCGACAGGGCGGCTATGGCTACACCTTC
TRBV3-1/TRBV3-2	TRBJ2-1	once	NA	CASSQGYGNYNEQFF	TGTGCCAGCAGCCAAGGTTACGGGAATTACAATGAGCAGTTCTTC
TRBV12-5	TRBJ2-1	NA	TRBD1	CASARTGTVYNEQFF	TGTGCTAGTGCCCGAACCGGGACAGTCTACAATGAGCAGTTCTTC
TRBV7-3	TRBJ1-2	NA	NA	CASSLDHAGANYGYTF	TGTGCCAGCAGCTTAGATCATGCAGGGGCGAACTATGGCTACACCTTC
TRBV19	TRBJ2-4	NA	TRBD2	CASRGLAGAQQLAKNIQYF	TGTGCCAGTAGGGGGCTAGCGGGGGCCCAGCAACTAGCCAAAAACATTCAGTACTTC
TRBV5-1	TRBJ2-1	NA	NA	CASSSDQASSYNEQFF	TGCGCCAGCAGCTCGGATCAGGCGAGCTCCTACAATGAGCAGTTCTTC
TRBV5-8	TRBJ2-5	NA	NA	CASSRSGSSGETQYF	TGTGCCAGCAGCCGATCAGGGTCATCGGGAGAGACCCAGTACTTC
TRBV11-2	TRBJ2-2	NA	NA	CASSWESNTGELFF	TGTGCCAGCAGCTGGGAGTCCAACACCGGGGAGCTGTTTTTT
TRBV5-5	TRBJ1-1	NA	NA	CASSLGRGDTEAFF	TGTGCCAGCAGCTTAGGACGGGGGGACACTGAAGCTTTCTTT
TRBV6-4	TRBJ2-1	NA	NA	CASSGSVGAEQFF	TGTGCCAGCAGTGGTAGCGTGGGCGCTGAGCAGTTCTTC
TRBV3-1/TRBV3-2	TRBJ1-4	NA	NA	CASSQLTGRGEKLFF	TGTGCCAGCAGCCAATTGACAGGAAGAGGCGAAAAACTGTTTTTT
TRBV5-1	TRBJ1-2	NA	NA	CASSLTVGGYTF	TGCGCCAGCAGCTTGACAGTTGGGGGCTACACCTTC
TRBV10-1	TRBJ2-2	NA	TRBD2	CASSDPRGGAGELFF	TGCGCCAGCAGTGATCCCCGGGGGGGAGCCGGGGAGCTGTTTTTT
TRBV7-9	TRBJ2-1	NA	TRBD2	CASSSGTGGSNEQFF	TGTGCCAGCAGCTCCGGGACGGGGGGTAGTAATGAGCAGTTCTTC
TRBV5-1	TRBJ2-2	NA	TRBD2	CASSPGPGGGATGELFF	TGCGCCAGCAGCCCAGGTCCAGGCGGGGGGGCCACTGGGGAGCTGTTTTTT
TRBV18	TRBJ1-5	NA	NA	CASSRGVGDDQPQHF	TGTGCCAGCTCACGGGGGGTGGGGGACGATCAGCCCCAGCATTTT
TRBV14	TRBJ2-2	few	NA	CASSQDPGVGELFF	TGTGCCAGCAGCCAAGATCCCGGGGTCGGGGAGCTGTTTTTT